The sequence of this T cell receptor beta chain was determined in a study of prognosis after radiotherapy for stage I lung cancer. Study at large: With roughly 13 men and five or six women, the cohort's median age was approximately 74 years, range about 53–95.

The CDR3 consists of 13 residues. The germline V and J ends were trimmed by 2 bases and 7 bases, with 8 bases remaining between them. From germline, CDR1 is LGHDT and CDR2 YNNKEL (reference sequence). This clonotype is termed medium-sized. Its antigen is as yet unknown. CDR3 of TCR beta was amplified from genomic DNA via a two-round multiplex PCR. Individual primers that were specific to each TRBV and TRBJ gene served in first-round PCR. For its second round, the PCR relied on universal primers. TCRdb re-derived calls from the multiplex PCR reads in MiXCR, one entry per CDR3 protein. This sample has over 12,000 distinct CDR3 sequences, with about 27% found just once. Findings and limits, study-wide: In patients who developed distant metastases, Shannon entropy measured after stereotactic body radiation therapy was lower, and baseline Shannon entropy was not associated with metastases.

This specimen consisted of PBMCs, obtained before or after stereotactic body radiation therapy (not recorded which). This chain connects TRBV3-1 to TRBJ2-2; maybe TRBD2 (6 bases). The receptor was isolated from a donor aged 50 or older with non-small cell lung cancer. The DNA for the CDR3 is TGTGCCAGCAGCCAACAGGGAGGCGGGGAGCTGTTTTTT. Its translation is CASSQQGGGELFF.